This T cell receptor beta chain was identified in a study of cytomegalovirus exposure and HLA in healthy donors. Study findings and constraints: After further analysis at a later stage, 16,951 TCR beta sequences were associated with HLA alleles at 0.05 false discovery rate. Later analysis identified several of the most significant clusters that appeared linked to common viral pathogens.

Concerning this clone itself: Its antigen is still unknown.

The study ran its PCR with 60 Vbeta and 13 Jbeta primers. Source study methods: A later analysis tallied some 80 million unique TCR beta chains, 10 million to 12 million of them shared. Libraries were prepared by immunoSEQ multiplex PCR; TCRdb keeps only in-frame clonotypes and omits some of them. V and J calls plus clone size are reproduced from that table; the DNA served to infer D and trimming. The sample holds approximately 240,000 clones; roughly 91% are singletons and the top ten take roughly 1%. Each of the donors was a healthy bone marrow donor. Germline CDR1 and CDR2: MNHEY and SMNVEV (reference sequence). CDR3 length equals 14 residues. Losses at the gene ends were 6 bases for V and 2 bases for J; bases not matched to a gene: 6.

The chain couples TRBV27 to TRBJ1-1; 7 positions match TRBD1. The receptor was isolated from a woman aged 18-29 years in good health and CMV-seronegative. Sequences were obtained from PBMCs. The CDR3 coding sequence is TGTGCCAGCAGACGGGACAGATCTAACACTGAAGCTTTCTTT. Amino acid sequence: CASRRDRSNTEAFF.